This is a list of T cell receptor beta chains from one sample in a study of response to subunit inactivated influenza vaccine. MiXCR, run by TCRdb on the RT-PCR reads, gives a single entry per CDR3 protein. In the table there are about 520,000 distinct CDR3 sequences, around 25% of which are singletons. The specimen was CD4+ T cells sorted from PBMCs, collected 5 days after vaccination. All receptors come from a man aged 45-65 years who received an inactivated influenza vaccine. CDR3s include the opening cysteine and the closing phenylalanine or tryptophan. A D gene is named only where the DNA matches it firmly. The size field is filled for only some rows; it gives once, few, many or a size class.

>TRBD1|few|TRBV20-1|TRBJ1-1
TGCAGGACGGGACAGTTGAACACTGAAGCTTTCTTT
CRTGQLNTEAFF
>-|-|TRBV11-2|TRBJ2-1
TGTGCCAGCAGCTTAGGCAGGGTTTATGAGCAGTTCTTC
CASSLGRVYEQFF
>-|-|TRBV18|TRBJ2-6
TGTGCCAGCTCACCACAGGAGGCAGGATCATCTGGGGCCAACGTCCTGACTTTC
CASSPQEAGSSGANVLTF
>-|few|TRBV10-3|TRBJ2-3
TGTGCCATCAGTGAGGTATCAAGGGATACGCAGTATTTT
CAISEVSRDTQYF
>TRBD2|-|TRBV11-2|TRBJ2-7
TGTGCCAGCAGCGACGGGAGGGTAGGCGAGCAGTACTTC
CASSDGRVGEQYF
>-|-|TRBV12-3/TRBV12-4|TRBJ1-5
TGTGCCAGCAGTTTAGAGGACAGAGGCAATCAGCCCCAGCATTTT
CASSLEDRGNQPQHF
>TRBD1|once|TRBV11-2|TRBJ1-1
TGTGCCAGCAGCCCGACAGGGCTTGAAGCTTTCTTT
CASSPTGLEAFF
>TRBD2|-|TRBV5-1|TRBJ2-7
TGCGCCAGCAGCTTTGGACTAGGTAACGAGCAGTACTTC
CASSFGLGNEQYF
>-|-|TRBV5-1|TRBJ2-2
TGCGCCAGCAGCGCAATGCGGACCCACACCGGGGAGCTGTTTTTT
CASSAMRTHTGELFF
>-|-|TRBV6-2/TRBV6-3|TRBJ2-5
TGTGCCAGCAGTTACTCGTCGGGGGACCAAGAGACCCAGTACTTC
CASSYSSGDQETQYF
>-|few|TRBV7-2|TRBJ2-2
TGTGCCAGCAGCCCAATGACAACGACCGGGGAGCTGTTTTTT
CASSPMTTTGELFF
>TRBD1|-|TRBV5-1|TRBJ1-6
TGCGCCAGCAGCTTGGCCGGACAGGGGAATTCACCCCTCCACTTT
CASSLAGQGNSPLHF
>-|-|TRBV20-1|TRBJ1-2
TGCAGTGCGTCGACCGCAGACTATGGCTACACCTTC
CSASTADYGYTF
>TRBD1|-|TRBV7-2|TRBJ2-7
TGTGCCAGCAGCTTAGTTGGGACAGGGGGGACCGGTTACGAGCAGTACTTC
CASSLVGTGGTGYEQYF
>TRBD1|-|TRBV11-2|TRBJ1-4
TGTGCCAGCAGCCCAAACCGGGACAGGGTGGAAAAACTGTTTTTT
CASSPNRDRVEKLFF
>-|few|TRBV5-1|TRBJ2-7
TGCGCCAGCAGCTTGGCCCACGACTACGAGCAGTACTTC
CASSLAHDYEQYF
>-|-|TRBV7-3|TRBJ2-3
TGTGCCAGCAGCTTACGCCCGGGCCGACCAGATACGCAGTATTTT
CASSLRPGRPDTQYF
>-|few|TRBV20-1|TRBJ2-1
TGCAGTGCTAGAGATTTCCGTCTTGGTACCTACAATGAGCAGTTCTTC
CSARDFRLGTYNEQFF
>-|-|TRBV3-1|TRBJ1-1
TGTGCCAGCAGCCAAGGAAGGGGATTCGGCACTGAAGCTTTCTTT
CASSQGRGFGTEAFF
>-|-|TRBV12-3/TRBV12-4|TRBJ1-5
TGTGCCAGCAGCCAGGTTAGCAATCAGCCCCAGCATTTT
CASSQVSNQPQHF
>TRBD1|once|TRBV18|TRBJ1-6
TGTGCCAGCTCGAAAGGACAGGCAAATAATTCACCCCTCCACTTT
CASSKGQANNSPLHF
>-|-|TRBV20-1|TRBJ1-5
TGCAGTGCTAGAAGACAGGGCAATCAGCCCCAGCATTTT
CSARRQGNQPQHF
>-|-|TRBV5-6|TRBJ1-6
TGTGCCAGCAGCCCGAAGCGACAGAATTCACCCCTCCACTTT
CASSPKRQNSPLHF
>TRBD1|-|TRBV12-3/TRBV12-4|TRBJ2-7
TGTGCCAGCAGTTTCGAGACAGGGCACCGATCTCGAGGGGAGCAGTACTTC
CASSFETGHRSRGEQYF
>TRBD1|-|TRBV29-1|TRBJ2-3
TGCAGCGTTGAGCGACAGGGGGGGGCAGATACGCAGTATTTT
CSVERQGGADTQYF
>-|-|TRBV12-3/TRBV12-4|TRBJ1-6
TGTGCCAGCAGTCTAGTGGGCTCACCCCTCCACTTT
CASSLVGSPLHF
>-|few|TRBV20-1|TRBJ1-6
TGCAGTGCTAGAGTTGACAGGACGCTTTCACCCCTCCACTTT
CSARVDRTLSPLHF
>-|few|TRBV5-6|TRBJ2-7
TGTGCCAGCAGCTGGAGGAATGGCGAGCAGTACTTC
CASSWRNGEQYF
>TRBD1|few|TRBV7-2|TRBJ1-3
TGTGCCAGCAGCTCCACTACCCGGACAGGGGGCAGAAACACCATATATTTT
CASSSTTRTGGRNTIYF
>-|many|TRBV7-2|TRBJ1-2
TGTGCCAGCAGCTTAAATGGACAGCCTAACTATGGCTACACCTTC
CASSLNGQPNYGYTF
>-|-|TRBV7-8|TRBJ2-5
TGTGCCAGCAGCTTATTTAGTTCGCCCTCGGCGGAGACCCAGTACTTC
CASSLFSSPSAETQYF
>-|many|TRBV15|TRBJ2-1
TGTGCCACCAGCCTTTCCCGATTAAGAGCTTACAATGAGCAGTTCTTC
CATSLSRLRAYNEQFF
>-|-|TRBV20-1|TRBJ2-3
TGCAGTGCTAGAGCACCCAACAAAGTGGCCACACATACGCAGTATTTT
CSARAPNKVATHTQYF
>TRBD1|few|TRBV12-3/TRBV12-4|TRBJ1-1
TGTGCCAGCAGTGCAGGGACAGCAAGGACTGAAGCTTTCTTT
CASSAGTARTEAFF
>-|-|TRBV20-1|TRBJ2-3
TGCAGTGCTCCTCCCTTAACATCCGATACGCAGTATTTT
CSAPPLTSDTQYF
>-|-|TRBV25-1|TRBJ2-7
TGTGCCAGCATAGGTTTCGGACATTTCTACGAGCAGTACTTC
CASIGFGHFYEQYF
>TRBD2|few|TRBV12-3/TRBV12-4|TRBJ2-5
TGTGCCAGCAGTTCTGCCGGGAGGCTGGTCGAGACCCAGTACTTC
CASSSAGRLVETQYF
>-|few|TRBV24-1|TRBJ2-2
TGTGCCACCAGTGATTTTCGGGCTCCGAACACCGGGGAGCTGTTTTTT
CATSDFRAPNTGELFF
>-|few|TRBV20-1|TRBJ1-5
TGCAGTGCTAGCCCCCCCGGTGTCCAACCCCAGCATTTT
CSASPPGVQPQHF
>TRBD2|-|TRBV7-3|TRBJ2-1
TGTGCCAGCAGCCCCCGCACGGGGACTAGCGGGAGGGCCCTCCACAATGAGCAGTTCTTC
CASSPRTGTSGRALHNEQFF